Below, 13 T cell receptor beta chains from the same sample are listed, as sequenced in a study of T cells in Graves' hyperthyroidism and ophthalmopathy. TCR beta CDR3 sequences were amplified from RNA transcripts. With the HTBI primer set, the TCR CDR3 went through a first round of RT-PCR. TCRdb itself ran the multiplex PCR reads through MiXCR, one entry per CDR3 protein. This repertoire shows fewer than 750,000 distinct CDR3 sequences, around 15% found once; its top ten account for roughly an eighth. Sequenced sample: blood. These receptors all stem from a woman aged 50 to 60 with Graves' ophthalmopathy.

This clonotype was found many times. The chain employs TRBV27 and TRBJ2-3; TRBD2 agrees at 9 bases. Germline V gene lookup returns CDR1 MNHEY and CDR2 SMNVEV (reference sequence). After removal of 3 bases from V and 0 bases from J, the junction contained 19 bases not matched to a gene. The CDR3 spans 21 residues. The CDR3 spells CASSLTPTPTGLASSTDTQYF. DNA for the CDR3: TGTGCCAGCAGTTTGACCCCAACCCCCACGGGACTAGCTTCGAGCACAGATACGCAGTATTTT.

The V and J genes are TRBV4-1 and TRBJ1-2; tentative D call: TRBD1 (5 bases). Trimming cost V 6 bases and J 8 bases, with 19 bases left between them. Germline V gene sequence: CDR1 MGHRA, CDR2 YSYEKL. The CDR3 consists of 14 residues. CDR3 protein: CASSNPAGSRGYTF. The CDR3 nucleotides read TGCGCCAGCAGTAACCCTGCAGGGAGCCGAGGCTACACCTTC.

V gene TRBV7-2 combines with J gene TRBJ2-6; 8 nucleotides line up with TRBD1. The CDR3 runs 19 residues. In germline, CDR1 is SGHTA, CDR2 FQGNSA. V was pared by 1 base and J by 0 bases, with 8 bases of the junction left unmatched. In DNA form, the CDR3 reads TGTGCCAGCAGCTTAGGGGTCCGACAGGGGTTCTCTGGGGCCAACGTCCTGACTTTC. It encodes CASSLGVRQGFSGANVLTF. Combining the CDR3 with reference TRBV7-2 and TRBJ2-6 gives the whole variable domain GAGVSQSPSNKVTEKGKDVELRCDPISGHTALYWYRQSLGQGLEFLIYFQGNSAPDKSGLPSDRFSAERTGGSVSTLTIQRTQQEDSAVYLCASSLGVRQGFSGANVLTFGAGSRLTVL.

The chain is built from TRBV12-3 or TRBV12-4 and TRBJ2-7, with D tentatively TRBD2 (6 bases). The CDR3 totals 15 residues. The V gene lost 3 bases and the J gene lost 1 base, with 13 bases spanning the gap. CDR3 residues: CASSFRTIRSYEQYF. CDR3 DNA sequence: TGTGCCAGCAGTTTCCGGACTATAAGGTCCTACGAGCAGTACTTC.

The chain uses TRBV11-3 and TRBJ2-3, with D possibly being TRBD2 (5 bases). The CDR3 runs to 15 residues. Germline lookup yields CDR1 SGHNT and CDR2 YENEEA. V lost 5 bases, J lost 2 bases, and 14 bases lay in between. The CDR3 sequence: CASSEITSDTDTQYF. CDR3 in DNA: TGTGCCAGCAGCGAAATAACTAGTGACACAGATACGCAGTATTTT.

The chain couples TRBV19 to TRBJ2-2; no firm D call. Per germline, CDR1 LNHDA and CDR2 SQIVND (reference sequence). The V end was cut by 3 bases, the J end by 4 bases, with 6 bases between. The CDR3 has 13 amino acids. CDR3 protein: CASSIVVTGELFF. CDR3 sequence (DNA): TGTGCCAGTAGTATTGTAGTCACCGGGGAGCTGTTTTTT.

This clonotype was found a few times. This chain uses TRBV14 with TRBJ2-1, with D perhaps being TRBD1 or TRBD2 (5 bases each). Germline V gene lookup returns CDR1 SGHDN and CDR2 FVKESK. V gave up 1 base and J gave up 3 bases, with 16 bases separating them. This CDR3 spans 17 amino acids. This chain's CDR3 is CASSQGPGPDNYNEQFF. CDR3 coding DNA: TGTGCCAGCAGCCAAGGTCCGGGACCAGATAACTACAATGAGCAGTTCTTC.

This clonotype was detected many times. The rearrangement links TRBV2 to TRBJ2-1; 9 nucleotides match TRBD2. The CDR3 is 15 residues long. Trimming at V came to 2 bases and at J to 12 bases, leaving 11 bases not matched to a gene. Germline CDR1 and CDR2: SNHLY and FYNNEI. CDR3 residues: CASSESAILAGMQFF. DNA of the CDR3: TGTGCCAGCAGTGAATCGGCGATACTAGCGGGTATGCAGTTCTTC. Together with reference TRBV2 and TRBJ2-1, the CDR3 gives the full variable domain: EPEVTQTPSHQVTQMGQEVILRCVPISNHLYFYWYRQILGQKVEFLVSFYNNEISEKSEIFDDQFSVERPDGSNFTLKIRSTKLEDSAMYFCASSESAILAGMQFFGPGTRLTVL.

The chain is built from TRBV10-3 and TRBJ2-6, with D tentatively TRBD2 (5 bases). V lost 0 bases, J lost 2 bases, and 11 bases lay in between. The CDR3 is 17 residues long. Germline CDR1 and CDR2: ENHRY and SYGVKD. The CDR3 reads CAISESIAGAGANVLTF. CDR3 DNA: TGTGCCATCAGTGAGTCGATAGCCGGGGCTGGGGCCAACGTCCTGACTTTC.

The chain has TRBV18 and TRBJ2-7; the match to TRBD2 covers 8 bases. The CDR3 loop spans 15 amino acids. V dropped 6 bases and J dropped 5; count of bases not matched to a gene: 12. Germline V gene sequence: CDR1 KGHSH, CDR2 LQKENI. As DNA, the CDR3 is TGTGCCAGCTCCCCCCCGGGGGGGGCCCCCCACGAGCAGTACTTC. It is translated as CASSPPGGAPHEQYF.

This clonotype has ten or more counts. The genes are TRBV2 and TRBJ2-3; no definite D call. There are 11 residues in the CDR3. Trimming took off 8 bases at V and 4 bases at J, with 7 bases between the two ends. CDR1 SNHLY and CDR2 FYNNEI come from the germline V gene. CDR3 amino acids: CASAVADTQYF. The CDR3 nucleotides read TGTGCCAGCGCAGTAGCAGATACGCAGTATTTT.

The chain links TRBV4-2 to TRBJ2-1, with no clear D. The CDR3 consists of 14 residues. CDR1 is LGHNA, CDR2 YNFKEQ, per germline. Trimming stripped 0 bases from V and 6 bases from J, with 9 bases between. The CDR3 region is CASSQDTNRNEQFF. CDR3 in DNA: TGTGCCAGCAGCCAAGATACTAACCGCAATGAGCAGTTCTTC.

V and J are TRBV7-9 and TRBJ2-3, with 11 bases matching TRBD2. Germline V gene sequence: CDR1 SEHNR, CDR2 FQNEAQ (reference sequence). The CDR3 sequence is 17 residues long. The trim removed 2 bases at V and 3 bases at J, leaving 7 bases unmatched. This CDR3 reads CASSLFTSGSSTDTQYF. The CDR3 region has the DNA TGTGCCAGCAGCTTATTTACTAGCGGGAGTTCGACAGATACGCAGTATTTT.